This T cell receptor beta chain was recovered during a study of metastatic and nonmetastatic thyroid tumors. The wider study: Repertoires from malignant and benign thyroid patients were compared across blood and tumor or nodule tissue.

This clone appeared many times. All patients were treatment-naive before thyroid surgery. Trimming left V 3 bases short and J 5 bases short, with 10 bases between. The germline V gene encodes CDR1 SGHTA and CDR2 FQGNSA. The CDR3 has 13 residues. TCRdb re-called clones from the PCR reads using MiXCR. The repertoire holds some 17,000 clones, with about a quarter as singletons. The specimen was blood. The chain links TRBV7-2 to TRBJ1-2; weak D call: TRBD1 (6 bases). The TCR comes from a male donor with papillary thyroid cancer or a benign thyroid nodule (not recorded which). Some clones in this sample may be carry-over from other donors' samples. The CDR3 DNA follows: TGTGCCAGCAGCTTGGGCAGGGGATATGGCTACACCTTC. Amino acids: CASSLGRGYGYTF.